Listed here are 7 T cell receptor beta chains from one sample, sequenced in a study of pediatric ulcerative colitis. During colonoscopy, one to two rectal pinch biopsies were collected. Clones were read by immunoSEQ multiplex PCR, and TCRdb kept only the in-frame ones, dropping some. The sample lists about 36,000 clones, 73% occurring once. Specimen: gut tissue. These receptor sequences come from a boy younger than 18 with moderate ulcerative colitis.

The J gene is TRBJ2-7, the V gene TRBV19; D might be TRBD2 (5 bases). The V and J ends lost 3 bases and 4 bases respectively, with 10 bases between them. Germline CDR1 LNHDA, CDR2 SQIVND (reference sequence). This CDR3 contains 13 residues. In DNA, the CDR3 is TGTGCCAGTAGTATTATCGGCGGGTACGAGCAGTACTTC. Protein: CASSIIGGYEQYF. The full variable domain, with the rest looked up from reference TRBV19 and TRBJ2-7, is DGGITQSPKYLFRKEGQNVTLSCEQNLNHDAMYWYRQDPGQGLRLIYYSQIVNDFQKGDIAEGYSVSREKKESFPLTVTSAQKNPTAFYLCASSIIGGYEQYFGPGTRLTVT.

This chain uses TRBV4-3 with TRBJ1-2; 11 bases line up with TRBD1. Trimming took 0 bases from V and 3 from J; bases not matched to a gene: 6. Germline CDR1 reads LGHNA; CDR2 reads YSLEER. The length of the CDR3 is 17 residues. The CDR3 loop is CASSQDRWDRGDYGYTF. As DNA, the CDR3 is TGCGCCAGCAGCCAAGACCGGTGGGACAGGGGGGACTATGGCTACACCTTC.

The chain is built from TRBV4-3 and TRBJ2-7; no reliable D call. Germline CDR1 and CDR2: LGHNA and YSLEER. The germline V and J ends were trimmed by 1 base and 3 bases, with 13 bases remaining between them. The CDR3 runs 15 residues. The CDR3, as DNA: TGCGCCAGCAGCCAAGGGGTGCCAACCTACTACGAGCAGTACTTC. Amino acid sequence: CASSQGVPTYYEQYF.

The chain has TRBV6-1 and TRBJ1-1, with D perhaps TRBD1 (5 bases). Trimming removed 3 bases at V and 4 bases at J, with 12 bases between. Germline V gene data show CDR1 as MNHNS and CDR2 as SASEGT. This CDR3 is 14 amino acids long. The CDR3 DNA follows: TGTGCCAGCAGTGAGTTGGGGGGGGGCACTGAAGCTTTCTTT. As protein: CASSELGGGTEAFF.

This CDR3 reads CASSQEAHGSNGYTF. CDR3 nucleotide sequence: TGCGCCAGCAGCCAAGAAGCCCACGGTTCTAATGGCTACACCTTC. The chain is built from TRBV4-3 and TRBJ1-2; D ambiguous. Trimming took 0 bases from V and 6 from J, leaving 14 bases between them. The CDR3 sequence is 15 residues long. In germline, CDR1 is LGHNA, CDR2 YSLEER.

The chain combines TRBV5-6 with TRBJ2-2; 8 nucleotides line up with TRBD2. CDR1 and CDR2 from the germline V gene are SGHDT and YYEEEE. Trimming took 1 base from V and 5 from J; bases not matched to a gene: 10. The CDR3 is 17 amino acids. The CDR3 DNA reads as TGTGCCAGCAGCTTGAGGCGAGGCGGGAGGAGGACCGGGGAGCTGTTTTTT. Translated: CASSLRRGGRRTGELFF.

The chain carries TRBV7-2 and TRBJ1-6; 10 bases match TRBD1. Per the germline V gene, CDR1 is SGHTA and CDR2 is FQGNSA. The CDR3 runs 14 residues. The ends lost 5 bases at V and 7 bases at J; junction bases unmatched: 2. The chain's CDR3 is CASSADRGNSPLHF. The CDR3 DNA follows: TGTGCCAGCAGCGCGGACAGGGGGAATTCACCCCTCCACTTT.